The next 7 T cell receptor beta chains were all read from a single sample in a study of blood T cells in healthy people across ages. Primed by a sample-barcoded 5' primer and a J-beta primer mix, a second PCR proceeded for about 6 to 11 cycles. Each CDR3 protein is one row after TCRdb ran MiXCR on the 5' RACE reads. The sample lists about 1.5 million distinct CDR3 sequences; roughly 43% were seen once. Specimen: blood. Receptors were obtained from a woman under 30 in good health.

The chain links TRBV5-1 to TRBJ1-6; D remains ambiguous. This CDR3 is built from 14 residues. The V end was cut by 4 bases, the J end by 6 bases, with 11 bases between. Germline lookup yields CDR1 SGHRS and CDR2 YFSETQ. The chain's CDR3 is CASSQGPSNSPLHF. The CDR3 region has the DNA TGCGCCAGCAGCCAAGGGCCCTCTAATTCACCCCTCCACTTT.

The chain links TRBV6-2 or TRBV6-3 to TRBJ2-1; weak D call: TRBD1 (6 bases). Trimming stripped 7 bases from V and 0 bases from J, with 16 bases between. Germline V gene lookup returns CDR1 MNHEY and CDR2 SVGEGT. CDR3 length: 16 residues. In nucleotides, the CDR3 is TGTGCCAGCACCCTCGGCACAGGGAGCTCCTACAATGAGCAGTTCTTC. Translating gives CASTLGTGSSYNEQFF.

This chain links TRBV9 with TRBJ2-1, with 7 nucleotides matching TRBD1. Germline V gives CDR1 SGDLS, CDR2 YYNGEE. Unmatched junction bases numbered 2, after V lost 2 bases and J lost 0 bases. The CDR3 contains 15 residues. The CDR3 loop reads CASSVGQISYNEQFF. CDR3 in DNA: TGTGCCAGCAGCGTGGGACAGATCTCCTACAATGAGCAGTTCTTC.

The chain employs TRBV30 and TRBJ2-1, with 8 bases that match TRBD2. CDR3 length equals 14 residues. Germline V gene sequence: CDR1 GTSNPN, CDR2 SVGIG (reference sequence). V shed 3 bases and J 2 bases; nucleotides not matched to a gene: 3. The CDR3 here is CAWRTSGAYNEQFF. The CDR3 DNA is TGTGCCTGGAGAACTAGCGGAGCCTACAATGAGCAGTTCTTC.

The CDR3 protein is CASSLGTGARSTDTQYF. CDR3 coding DNA: TGTGCCAGCAGCTTGGGGACGGGGGCCAGGAGCACAGATACGCAGTATTTT. The V gene is TRBV7-9, the J gene TRBJ2-3, with D possibly being TRBD1 or TRBD2 (6 bases each). This CDR3 region has 17 residues. The ends were cut back, 3 bases at V and 0 bases at J, with 16 bases in the middle. The germline gives CDR1 SEHNR, CDR2 FQNEAQ (reference sequence).

The rearrangement joins TRBV29-1 to TRBJ2-1, with TRBD2 matching over 9 bases. The DNA end is more similar to TRBJ2-7, so the J call may be wrong. The CDR3 sequence is 14 residues long. From germline, CDR1 is SQVTM and CDR2 ANQGSEA. This CDR3 is CSVSPSGTYNEQYF. The CDR3 DNA reads TGCAGCGTTAGTCCTAGCGGGACCTACAATGAGCAGTACTTC.

The chain has TRBV9 and TRBJ2-6, with D unclear. V was trimmed by 0 bases and J by 2 bases, leaving 6 bases between them. The CDR3 contains 15 residues. Germline CDR1 is SGDLS and CDR2 is YYNGEE. In nucleotides, the CDR3 is TGTGCCAGCAGCGTAGGAGTCCCTGGGGCCAACGTCCTGACTTTC. Its protein is CASSVGVPGANVLTF.